This T cell receptor (beta chain) was recovered during a study of OX40 agonist ivuxolimab in advanced cancers. Overall study: Averaging roughly 60 years in age, with a range of 23 to 79, the cohort was approximately 87% male.

For this clone: What it binds is not known.

Study-level results: No antigen was identified for the clonally expanded peripheral T cells. Within 6 weeks, CD4+ and CD8+ blood T cells expanded clonally at 0.1 to 3.0 mg/kg. There were, on average, more expanded clones in CD8+ T cells than in CD4+.

J lost 2 bases, V lost 5 bases, and 3 bases had no gene match. Per germline, CDR1 SEHNR and CDR2 FQNEAQ (reference sequence). CDR3 length: 13 residues. Only in-frame clones appear in the TCRdb table, and some are missing; sequencing was by immunoSEQ multiplex PCR. The sample lists 98,000 or so clones; 94% were seen once. The chain employs TRBV7-9 and TRBJ2-7, with 7 bases identical to TRBD1. The sample in question was CD4+ or CD8+ T cells sorted from blood, obtained in a trial of the OX40 agonist ivuxolimab. This sequence originates from an adult with an advanced solid tumor such as melanoma, head and neck, liver or kidney cancer. The CDR3 sequence is CASSTGAPYEQYF. In DNA form, the CDR3 reads TGTGCCAGCAGCACAGGGGCCCCCTACGAGCAGTACTTC. Looking up the rest from reference TRBV7-9 and TRBJ2-7 gives the full variable domain: DTGVSQNPRHKITKRGQNVTFRCDPISEHNRLYWYRQTLGQGPEFLTYFQNEAQLEKSRLLSDRFSAERPKGSFSTLEIQRTEQGDSAMYLCASSTGAPYEQYFGPGTRLTVT.